Presented here are 12 T cell receptor beta chains from one specimen sequenced in a study of blood T cell repertoires in COVID-19. Only in-frame clones appear in the TCRdb table, and some are missing; sequencing was by immunoSEQ multiplex PCR. Here the sample spans about 250,000 clones, about four fifths being singletons. The sequencing sample was made of peripheral blood. The receptors stem from a woman in her sixties or seventies with acute or convalescent COVID-19.

V gene TRBV11-3 combines with J gene TRBJ1-5; no firm D call. Trimming removed 5 bases at V and 0 bases at J, with 8 bases between. The length of the CDR3 is 14 residues. The germline CDR1 and CDR2 sequences are SGHNT and YENEEA. The CDR3 here is CASSPGDSNQPQHF. The DNA of the CDR3 is TGTGCCAGCAGCCCTGGAGATAGCAATCAGCCCCAGCATTTT.

This chain uses TRBV19 with TRBJ1-5; 7 nucleotides agree with TRBD1. This CDR3 is 14 amino acids long. V lost 3 bases and J lost 5; bases outside the gene matches: 4. CDR1 and CDR2 from the germline V gene are LNHDA and SQIVND (reference sequence). The CDR3 DNA reads TGTGCCAGTAGTATTCAGGGGGTTTATCAGCCCCAGCATTTT. Encoded protein: CASSIQGVYQPQHF. Full variable domain (rest looked up from reference TRBV19 and TRBJ1-5): DGGITQSPKYLFRKEGQNVTLSCEQNLNHDAMYWYRQDPGQGLRLIYYSQIVNDFQKGDIAEGYSVSREKKESFPLTVTSAQKNPTAFYLCASSIQGVYQPQHFGDGTRLSIL.

For this clone: Sequence at one end of the junction differs from germline and may be a read error. V usage is TRBV6-5 and J usage is TRBJ1-5, with 9 bases fitting TRBD1. The CDR3 spans 14 residues. Germline lookup yields CDR1 MNHEY and CDR2 SVGAGI. CDR3 nucleotide sequence: TGTGCCACCCTGGACAGGGGCGTGAATCTGCCCCAGCATTTT. It specifies CATLDRGVNLPQHF.

The V gene is TRBV21-1, the J gene TRBJ2-2; the D segment call TRBD1 is taken from the table without a DNA check. TRBV21-1 represents a pseudogene. The CDR3 consists of 14 residues. CDR3 loop: CASSRGTPTGELFF. CDR3 DNA sequence: TGTGCCAGCAGCAGGGGCACCCCCACCGGGGAGCTGTTTTTT.

This clone occurred a few times. The chain employs TRBV18 and TRBJ2-3, with D unclear. CDR1 and CDR2 from the germline V gene are KGHSH and LQKENI. Trimming shortened V by 8 bases and J by 0 bases, and 12 bases separated the two germline ends. This CDR3 spans 14 amino acids. The CDR3 coding sequence is TGTGCCAGCGCACTACTTATGAGCACAGATACGCAGTATTTT. Translating it yields CASALLMSTDTQYF.

On this clone itself: Other DNA sequences of this sample code for an identical CDR3. The CDR3 loop reads CASSLGQVYGYTF. As DNA, the CDR3 is TGTGCCAGCAGTTTGGGTCAGGTCTATGGCTACACCTTC. The V and J genes are TRBV12-3 or TRBV12-4 and TRBJ1-2, with D unresolved. This CDR3 region has 13 residues. V was pared by 3 bases and J by 4 bases, with 9 bases between.

CDR3: CASTRSRDRGQYGYTF. The CDR3 DNA sequence: TGCGCCAGCACACGGTCCCGGGACAGGGGACAGTATGGCTACACCTTC. The chain carries TRBV10-1 and TRBJ1-2; 10 bases agree with TRBD1. V was pared by 7 bases and J by 5 bases, with 13 bases of the junction left unmatched. CDR3 length: 16 residues. CDR1 WNHNN and CDR2 SYGVQD come from the germline V gene (reference sequence).

The genes are TRBV15 and TRBJ2-5, with a tentative D call TRBD2 (5 bases). In germline, CDR1 is LNHNV, CDR2 YYDKDF (reference sequence). The CDR3 spans 15 residues. V lost 0 bases and J 1 base, leaving 9 bases between the germline ends. CDR3 amino acids: CATSRDRTSQETQYF. As DNA, the CDR3 is TGTGCCACCAGCAGAGATCGAACTAGCCAAGAGACCCAGTACTTC. The full variable domain, its missing parts supplied by reference TRBV15 and TRBJ2-5, is DAMVIQNPRYQVTQFGKPVTLSCSQTLNHNVMYWYQQKSSQAPKLLFHYYDKDFNNEADTPDNFQSRRPNTSFCFLDIRSPGLGDTAMYLCATSRDRTSQETQYFGPGTRLLVL.

This chain joins TRBV18 and TRBJ1-1, with D possibly matching TRBD1 (5 bases). Trimming took 2 bases from V and 1 from J, leaving 8 bases between them. The germline V gene encodes CDR1 KGHSH and CDR2 LQKENI. This CDR3 spans 14 amino acids. The chain's CDR3 is CASSPGGWNTEAFF. The CDR3 DNA follows: TGTGCCAGCTCACCAGGGGGGTGGAACACTGAAGCTTTCTTT.

The chain recombines TRBV3-1 (or the pseudogene TRBV3-2) with TRBJ1-1; D perhaps matches TRBD1 (5 bases). Germline V lookup: CDR1 LGHDT, CDR2 YNNKEL (reference sequence). The CDR3 has 14 amino acids. Trimming pared 0 bases from V and 3 bases from J, leaving 8 bases between. The CDR3 region is CASSQERGDTEAFF. The CDR3 coding sequence is TGTGCCAGCAGCCAAGAAAGGGGTGACACTGAAGCTTTCTTT.

The chain joins TRBV27 to TRBJ2-1, with D maybe TRBD2 (5 bases). V was clipped by 10 bases and J by 6 bases, with 16 bases between them. The germline V gene encodes CDR1 MNHEY and CDR2 SMNVEV (reference sequence). The CDR3 length is 13 residues. CDR3: CATTVGGRNEQFF. The CDR3 DNA reads as TGTGCCACCACAGTCGGAGGACGCAATGAGCAGTTCTTC.

V is TRBV28 and J is TRBJ2-1, with TRBD2 matching 9 bases. CDR3 length: 16 amino acids. J was trimmed by 5 bases and V by 5 bases; bases with no gene match: 10. Germline assignment: CDR1 MDHEN and CDR2 SYDVKM. CDR3 protein: CASSTVAGVWDNEQFF. The CDR3 bases are TGTGCCAGCAGTACCGTAGCGGGGGTGTGGGACAATGAGCAGTTCTTC.